A single sample is the source of the 9 T cell receptor beta chains below, sequenced in a study of blood T cell repertoires in COVID-19. The data were produced by immunoSEQ multiplex PCR, yet TCRdb's version contains in-frame clones alone and is incomplete. This sample carries 180,000 or so clones, 86% of them seen once, and the ten largest clones take 8% to 10%. Sequenced input: peripheral blood. The source is a man in his 60s with acute or convalescent COVID-19.

The chain links TRBV28 to TRBJ2-1; 7 bases agree with TRBD1. Germline lookup yields CDR1 MDHEN and CDR2 SYDVKM. CDR3 length: 15 amino acids. Losses at the gene ends were 8 bases for V and 4 bases for J; bases not matched to a gene: 11. The CDR3 DNA reads TGTGCCAGCCTATACAGGGGTGAAAGGTACAATGAGCAGTTCTTC. Translation gives CASLYRGERYNEQFF. The full variable domain, in which reference TRBV28 and TRBJ2-1 provide the parts outside the CDR3, is DVKVTQSSRYLVKRTGEKVFLECVQDMDHENMFWYRQDPGLGLRLIYFSYDVKMKEKGDIPEGYSVSREKKERFSLILESASTNQTSMYLCASLYRGERYNEQFFGPGTRLTVL.

The chain has TRBV2 and TRBJ1-2; D gene unclear. Germline lookup yields CDR1 SNHLY and CDR2 FYNNEI. V shed 5 bases and J shed 4 bases, with 14 bases lying between them. The CDR3 covers 14 residues. The DNA for the CDR3 is TGTGCCAGCAGTCAGAAAGTTCTTGGCTATGGCTACACCTTC. Its protein is CASSQKVLGYGYTF.

This sequence joins TRBV28 and TRBJ1-1; 12 nucleotides match TRBD1. J was trimmed by 4 bases and V by 0 bases; bases with no gene match: 3. The CDR3 contains 16 residues. Per the germline V gene, CDR1 is MDHEN and CDR2 is SYDVKM. CDR3 protein: CASSLWGQGASTEAFF. The CDR3 DNA reads as TGTGCCAGCAGTTTATGGGGACAGGGGGCTAGCACTGAAGCTTTCTTT. The full variable domain, rest sourced from reference TRBV28 and TRBJ1-1, is DVKVTQSSRYLVKRTGEKVFLECVQDMDHENMFWYRQDPGLGLRLIYFSYDVKMKEKGDIPEGYSVSREKKERFSLILESASTNQTSMYLCASSLWGQGASTEAFFGQGTRLTVV.

V and J are TRBV4-2 and TRBJ2-1; D gene ambiguous. The V gene's germline CDR1 is LGHNA and CDR2 YNFKEQ. This CDR3 spans 19 amino acids. With 0 bases removed from V and 10 bases from J, the gap between germline ends came to 28 bases. The CDR3 loop reads CASSQDPFSTRRPLMEQFF. CDR3 sequence (DNA): TGTGCCAGCAGCCAAGATCCCTTCTCAACGCGGAGACCCTTGATGGAGCAGTTCTTC.

The rearrangement uses TRBV5-1 and TRBJ1-1, with 8 positions matching TRBD1. Germline values: CDR1 SGHRS, CDR2 YFSETQ. Trimming at V came to 4 bases and at J to 4 bases, leaving 6 bases not matched to a gene. The length of the CDR3 is 14 residues. In DNA, the CDR3 is TGCGCCAGCAGCACAAGTCAGGGGGCCACTGAAGCTTTCTTT. It encodes CASSTSQGATEAFF.

V is TRBV7-3 and J is TRBJ2-5; TRBD2 matches 8 bases. The ends lost 4 bases at V and 1 base at J; junction bases unmatched: 8. The CDR3 length is 16 residues. The germline CDR1 and CDR2 sequences are SGHTA and FQGTGA. CDR3 DNA sequence: TGTGCCAGCAGCTCGCTTGGAGGACTAGCCCAAGAGACCCAGTACTTC. It is translated as CASSSLGGLAQETQYF.

The genes are TRBV19 and TRBJ2-5, with a weak D call TRBD2 (7 bases). Trimming shortened V by 4 bases and J by 2 bases, and 14 bases separated the two germline ends. The CDR3 contains 15 residues. In germline, CDR1 is LNHDA, CDR2 SQIVND (reference sequence). The CDR3 region has the DNA TGTGCCAGTAGTAGAGCGGGAAGGGGGCAAGAGACCCAGTACTTC. This codes for CASSRAGRGQETQYF.

The rearrangement uses TRBV9 and TRBJ1-2; D possibly corresponds to TRBD1 (5 bases). The CDR3 covers 12 residues. Germline V gives CDR1 SGDLS, CDR2 YYNGEE. V dropped 0 bases and J dropped 5 bases, with 5 bases sitting between them. The CDR3 region has the DNA TGTGCCAGCAGCGTAGGACAGTATGGCTACACCTTC. Its translation: CASSVGQYGYTF.

This chain joins TRBV19 and TRBJ1-4, with D possibly being TRBD1 (6 bases). Germline V lookup: CDR1 LNHDA, CDR2 SQIVND (reference sequence). This CDR3 contains 16 residues. V was clipped by 6 bases and J by 0 bases, with 14 bases between them. This CDR3 reads CASRSNRAATNEKLFF. In nucleotides, the CDR3 is TGTGCCAGTAGAAGCAACAGGGCTGCAACTAATGAAAAACTGTTTTTT.